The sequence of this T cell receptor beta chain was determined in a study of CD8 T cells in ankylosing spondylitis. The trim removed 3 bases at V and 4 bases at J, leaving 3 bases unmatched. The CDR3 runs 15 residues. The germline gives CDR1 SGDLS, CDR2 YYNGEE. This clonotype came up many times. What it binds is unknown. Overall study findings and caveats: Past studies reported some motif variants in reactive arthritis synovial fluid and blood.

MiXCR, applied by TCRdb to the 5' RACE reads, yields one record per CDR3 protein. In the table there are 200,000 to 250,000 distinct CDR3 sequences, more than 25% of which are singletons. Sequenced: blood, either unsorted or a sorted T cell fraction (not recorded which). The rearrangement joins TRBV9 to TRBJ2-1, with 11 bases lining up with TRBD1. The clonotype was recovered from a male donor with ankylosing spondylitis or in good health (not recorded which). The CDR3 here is CASSAGQGAYNEQFF. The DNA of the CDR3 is TGTGCCAGCAGCGCTGGACAGGGGGCTTACAATGAGCAGTTCTTC. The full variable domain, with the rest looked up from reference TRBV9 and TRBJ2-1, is DSGVTQTPKHLITATGQRVTLRCSPRSGDLSVYWYQQSLDQGLQFLIQYYNGEERAKGNILERFSAQQFPDLHSELNLSSLELGDSALYFCASSAGQGAYNEQFFGPGTRLTVL.